Presented here are 30 T cell receptor beta chains from one specimen sequenced in a study of T-cell memory formation after mild COVID-19. MiXCR, applied by TCRdb to the 5' RACE reads, yields one record per CDR3 protein. The sample lists fewer than 350,000 distinct CDR3 sequences, 18% seen once, with roughly 24% in the top ten. Input material: PBMCs or a T cell subset sorted from them (not recorded which). All receptors derive from a man between 18 and 29 years old who had mild COVID-19 (a few samples of this study predate the infection). Cell type and time point are not known.

The V call is TRBV29-1, the J call TRBJ1-5; 9 bases fit TRBD1. The CDR3 covers 14 residues. Germline V gives CDR1 SQVTM, CDR2 ANQGSEA. The J segment lost 2 bases and the V segment lost 5 bases, leaving 4 bases of the junction unmatched. The chain's CDR3 is CSVSTGGRNQPQHF. CDR3 in DNA: TGCAGCGTTAGCACAGGGGGCCGCAATCAGCCCCAGCATTTT. The complete variable domain, with remaining parts taken from reference TRBV29-1 and TRBJ1-5, reads SAVISQKPSRDICQRGTSLTIQCQVDSQVTMMFWYRQQPGQSLTLIATANQGSEATYESGFVIDKFPISRPNLTFSTLTVSNMSPEDSSIYLCSVSTGGRNQPQHFGDGTRLSIL.

For the CDR3, the DNA is TGTGCCAGCAGCTTGGGACAGACCGAGCAGTACTTC. The encoded protein is CASSLGQTEQYF. J is TRBJ2-7 and V is TRBV11-1, with 7 bases aligning to TRBD1. Germline-derived CDR1 and CDR2 are SGHAT and FQDESV (reference sequence). This CDR3 spans 12 amino acids. J lost 6 bases, V lost 3 bases, and 2 bases had no gene match.

The chain joins TRBV2 to TRBJ2-7, with a possible D match to TRBD2 (6 bases). CDR3 size: 10 residues. The V end was cut by 8 bases, the J end by 5 bases, with 7 bases between. Germline-derived CDR1 and CDR2 are SNHLY and FYNNEI. The CDR3 loop is CASGGDEQYV. CDR3 DNA sequence: TGTGCCAGCGGAGGGGACGAGCAGTACGTC.

This sequence joins TRBV7-3 and TRBJ2-2; D call uncertain. The CDR3 sequence is 15 residues long. Germline V CDR1 and CDR2: SGHTA, FQGTGA. V was pared by 5 bases and J by 4 bases, with 14 bases between. CDR3 residues: CASSPQITGTGELFF. The CDR3 bases are TGTGCCAGCAGCCCCCAAATTACGGGCACCGGGGAGCTGTTTTTT.

This sequence joins TRBV9 and TRBJ2-5; a possible D gene is TRBD2 (5 bases). CDR1 and CDR2 (germline): SGDLS, YYNGEE. This CDR3 spans 15 amino acids. V lost 3 bases and J 2 bases, leaving 14 bases between the germline ends. In DNA, the CDR3 is TGTGCCAGCAGCGCCCCCAGTAGCGCTCAAGAGACCCAGTACTTC. Translation: CASSAPSSAQETQYF.

This clonotype was detected a few times. The chain couples TRBV29-1 to TRBJ1-1; 7 bases align to TRBD1. Germline CDR1 reads SQVTM; CDR2 reads ANQGSEA. The CDR3 covers 14 residues. Germline trimming cut 7 bases from V and 1 base from J; bases unmatched to any gene: 9. This CDR3 reads CSASKTGSNTEAFF. The CDR3 DNA follows: TGCAGCGCCTCAAAGACAGGGTCGAACACTGAAGCTTTCTTT.

This clonotype was counted ten times or more. This sequence joins TRBV15 and TRBJ1-5; D possibly corresponds to TRBD1 (6 bases). V was shortened by 5 bases and J by 7 bases, with 9 bases between the two germline ends. Germline CDR1 LNHNV, CDR2 YYDKDF (reference sequence). The CDR3 extends over 12 amino acids. The CDR3 coding sequence is TGTGCCACCAGCCCACAGGGACAGCCCCAGCATTTT. As protein: CATSPQGQPQHF.

CDR3 DNA sequence: TGTGCCACCAGCAGAGAGCAGGGGAGCAATCAGCCCCAGCATTTT. Its protein is CATSREQGSNQPQHF. J is TRBJ1-5 and V is TRBV15, with TRBD1 as a possible D gene (6 bases). The V end lost 0 bases, the J end lost 1 base, and 7 bases lay between the germline ends. Germline V lookup: CDR1 LNHNV, CDR2 YYDKDF (reference sequence). The CDR3 is 15 amino acids.

The rearrangement joins TRBV12-3 or TRBV12-4 to TRBJ1-5; TRBD1 is a possible D gene (5 bases). This CDR3 comprises 14 residues. V shed 6 bases and J shed 5 bases, with 14 bases lying between them. The CDR3 spells CASRRVPGDQPQHF. Here the CDR3 DNA reads TGTGCCAGCAGGCGGGTGCCGGGGGATCAGCCCCAGCATTTT.

The rearrangement joins TRBV5-1 to TRBJ2-2; the D is unclear. Looked up from germline, CDR1 is SGHRS and CDR2 is YFSETQ. Trimming shortened V by 4 bases and J by 0 bases, and 13 bases separated the two germline ends. The CDR3 runs to 16 residues. In nucleotides, the CDR3 is TGCGCCAGCAGCCCAACCCCCAAACCGAACACCGGGGAGCTGTTTTTT. Translation gives CASSPTPKPNTGELFF.

This clonotype was recorded at least ten times. V gene TRBV5-1 combines with J gene TRBJ2-2; D is unresolved. The germline V gene encodes CDR1 SGHRS and CDR2 YFSETQ. CDR3 length: 14 residues. Between the trimmed V and J ends, which lost 0 bases and 5 bases, there was a span of 8 bases. The CDR3, as DNA: TGCGCCAGCAGCTTGGCCGGTGGGACCGGGGAGCTGTTTTTT. It yields the protein CASSLAGGTGELFF.

This chain links TRBV29-1 with TRBJ1-1; possibly TRBD1 for D (5 bases). Trimming shortened V by 3 bases and J by 3 bases, and 8 bases separated the two germline ends. Germline assignment: CDR1 SQVTM and CDR2 ANQGSEA. This CDR3 has 12 residues. For the CDR3, the DNA is TGCAGCGTTGATTCAGGGTACACTGAAGCTTTCTTT. Amino acids: CSVDSGYTEAFF.

This clonotype was seen more than once but under ten times. This chain joins TRBV7-8 and TRBJ1-1; D not certain. Trimming removed 4 bases from V and 2 bases from J, with 11 bases in between. CDR1 and CDR2 from the germline V gene are SGHVS and FQNEAQ. The CDR3 extends over 14 amino acids. As DNA, the CDR3 is TGTGCCAGCAGCTCAGGAAGGAGTAACACTGAAGCTTTCTTT. Its translation is CASSSGRSNTEAFF.

J is TRBJ1-5 and V is TRBV15; D is unresolved. Trimming removed 3 bases from V and 6 bases from J, with 9 bases in between. The CDR3 has 13 amino acids. CDR1 and CDR2 (germline): LNHNV, YYDKDF (reference sequence). The CDR3 spells CATSSPLGQPQHF. Here the CDR3 DNA reads TGTGCCACCAGCAGTCCCCTGGGTCAGCCCCAGCATTTT.

CDR3 amino acids: CASSLWWGTGYGYTF. Written as DNA, the CDR3 is TGTGCCAGCAGCTTGTGGTGGGGCACGGGCTATGGCTACACCTTC. The chain recombines TRBV5-6 with TRBJ1-2; D is possibly TRBD1 (5 bases). This CDR3 has 15 residues. V lost 1 base and J lost 4, with 14 bases in between. The germline V gene encodes CDR1 SGHDT and CDR2 YYEEEE. Full variable domain (outside the CDR3, taken from reference TRBV5-6 and TRBJ1-2): DAGVTQSPTHLIKTRGQQVTLRCSPKSGHDTVSWYQQALGQGPQFIFQYYEEEERQRGNFPDRFSGHQFPNYSSELNVNALLLGDSALYLCASSLWWGTGYGYTFGSGTRLTVV.

This clonotype was seen more than once but under ten times. This chain joins TRBV9 and TRBJ2-1; D ambiguous. This CDR3 is built from 15 residues. The ends were cut back, 1 base at V and 9 bases at J, with 17 bases in the middle. CDR1 is SGDLS and CDR2 is YYNGEE in the germline V gene. The CDR3 loop reads CASSVPVSRRAEQFF. CDR3 DNA sequence: TGTGCCAGCAGCGTACCCGTTTCCAGAAGGGCTGAGCAGTTCTTC.

This clonotype was picked up one time. This chain connects TRBV28 to TRBJ1-2, with D uncertain. Germline V lookup: CDR1 MDHEN, CDR2 SYDVKM. CDR3 size: 14 residues. V was cut by 2 bases and J by 5 bases, with 12 bases left in between. The CDR3, as DNA: TGTGCCAGCAGTTTAGAGGGAATCTCTTATGGCTACACCTTC. Translated: CASSLEGISYGYTF.

This clonotype has just a few counts. V gene TRBV4-1 combines with J gene TRBJ1-1, with TRBD1 as a possible D gene (5 bases). Per the germline V gene, CDR1 is MGHRA and CDR2 is YSYEKL. V was shortened by 2 bases and J by 0 bases, with 16 bases between the two germline ends. CDR3 size: 17 residues. The chain's CDR3 is CASSQQGRELMNTEAFF. In DNA form, the CDR3 reads TGCGCCAGCAGCCAACAGGGACGAGAGCTCATGAACACTGAAGCTTTCTTT.

The chain combines TRBV11-2 with TRBJ1-6, with D unresolved. This CDR3 has 17 amino acids. V was trimmed by 1 base and J by 7 bases, leaving 17 bases between them. Germline CDR1 and CDR2: SGHAT and FQNNGV. The CDR3 spells CASSLVLSGHGNSPLHF. The CDR3 DNA sequence: TGTGCCAGCAGCTTAGTTCTCTCGGGCCACGGGAATTCACCCCTCCACTTT.

There are a few counts of this clonotype. V is TRBV7-9 and J is TRBJ1-4; D perhaps matches TRBD1 (5 bases). Per germline, CDR1 SEHNR and CDR2 FQNEAQ (reference sequence). The CDR3 length is 14 residues. The ends were cut back, 0 bases at V and 8 bases at J, with 10 bases in the middle. The CDR3 reads CASSLAGANEKLFF. The CDR3 DNA reads as TGTGCCAGCAGCTTAGCAGGGGCGAACGAAAAACTGTTTTTT.

The chain employs TRBV12-3 or TRBV12-4 and TRBJ2-3, with D maybe TRBD2 (6 bases). Trimming stripped 7 bases from V and 4 bases from J, with 12 bases between. This CDR3 region has 13 residues. The CDR3 DNA follows: TGTGCCAGCACCAGACTAGGGGCAGATACGCAGTATTTT. Amino acids: CASTRLGADTQYF.

There are a few counts of this clonotype. The chain uses TRBV12-3 or TRBV12-4 and TRBJ2-5, with TRBD2 as a possible D gene (5 bases). Trimming took off 6 bases at V and 3 bases at J, with 11 bases between the two ends. The CDR3 is 13 residues long. The CDR3 sequence: CASSPTRKETQYF. For the CDR3, the DNA is TGTGCCAGCAGCCCCACTAGAAAAGAGACCCAGTACTTC.

CDR3 coding DNA: TGTGCCAGCAGCTTAGAGGTCAGTACTTCCAATCAGCCCCAGCATTTT. Translation: CASSLEVSTSNQPQHF. The chain recombines TRBV7-9 with TRBJ1-5, with D hard to call. The length of the CDR3 is 16 residues. V was cut by 1 base and J by 3 bases, with 13 bases left in between. Germline CDR1 and CDR2: SEHNR and FQNEAQ (reference sequence).

This clonotype has a single count. This rearrangement joins TRBV27 to TRBJ1-1, with a weak D call TRBD1 (5 bases). There are 14 residues in the CDR3. CDR1 is MNHEY, CDR2 SMNVEV, per germline (reference sequence). The V end lost 5 bases, the J end lost 4 bases, and 14 bases lay between the germline ends. CDR3 sequence (DNA): TGTGCCAGCAGTCCCCTTTCAGGGATCACTGAAGCTTTCTTT. It translates to CASSPLSGITEAFF.

A note on this clonotype: This may stem from a read error, because a much larger clone lies one nucleotide away. The chain combines TRBV5-1 with TRBJ2-5; the D is unclear. V was clipped by 0 bases and J by 3 bases, with 15 bases between them. In germline, CDR1 is SGHRS, CDR2 YFSETQ. The CDR3 extends over 16 amino acids. The CDR3: CASSLVVAELKETQYF. In nucleotides, the CDR3 is TGCGCCAGCAGCTTGGTCGTCGCGGAGCTCAAAGAGACCCAGTACTTC.

The J gene is TRBJ2-3, the V gene TRBV15, with 11 positions matching TRBD2. The CDR3 contains 15 residues. The ends lost 9 bases at V and 4 bases at J; junction bases unmatched: 9. The germline gives CDR1 LNHNV, CDR2 YYDKDF (reference sequence). CDR3 nucleotides: TGTGCCACTAACCGACTAGCGGGGTACCCAGATACGCAGTATTTT. This gives the protein CATNRLAGYPDTQYF.

This clonotype was observed a handful of times. In nucleotides, the CDR3 is TGTGCCAGCAGTTTCGCGGGGGGGGTAGATACGCAGTATTTT. Its protein is CASSFAGGVDTQYF. The V call is TRBV12-3 or TRBV12-4, the J call TRBJ2-3, with TRBD2 identical over 9 bases. J gave up 5 bases and V 3 bases, and 3 bases lay outside the gene matches. This CDR3 spans 14 amino acids.

This clonotype was observed a handful of times. J is TRBJ2-1 and V is TRBV7-2, with D uncertain. CDR1 is SGHTA and CDR2 is FQGNSA in the germline V gene. V gave up 4 bases and J gave up 8 bases, with 12 bases separating them. CDR3 length: 13 residues. The CDR3 protein is CASSSLGRYEQFF. The CDR3 DNA follows: TGTGCCAGCAGCTCCCTCGGACGTTATGAGCAGTTCTTC.

In its sample, this clonotype was seen many times. V and J are TRBV6-2 or TRBV6-3 and TRBJ2-4; perhaps TRBD2 as D (5 bases). V lost 7 bases, J lost 5 bases, and 21 bases lay in between. Germline V gene lookup returns CDR1 MNHEY and CDR2 SVGEGT. The CDR3 has 16 amino acids. CDR3: CASTQQAGGSQNIQYF. CDR3 nucleotides: TGTGCCAGCACCCAGCAAGCCGGTGGGAGCCAAAACATTCAGTACTTC.

The V call is TRBV5-1, the J call TRBJ2-2, with 10 bases identical to TRBD1. V lost 4 bases, J lost 6 bases, and 6 bases stayed unmatched. The length of the CDR3 is 15 residues. Germline loops: CDR1 SGHRS, CDR2 YFSETQ. The CDR3 DNA sequence: TGCGCCAGCAGCCCCGGGACAGGGGCGGCCGGGGAGCTGTTTTTT. Protein sequence: CASSPGTGAAGELFF.